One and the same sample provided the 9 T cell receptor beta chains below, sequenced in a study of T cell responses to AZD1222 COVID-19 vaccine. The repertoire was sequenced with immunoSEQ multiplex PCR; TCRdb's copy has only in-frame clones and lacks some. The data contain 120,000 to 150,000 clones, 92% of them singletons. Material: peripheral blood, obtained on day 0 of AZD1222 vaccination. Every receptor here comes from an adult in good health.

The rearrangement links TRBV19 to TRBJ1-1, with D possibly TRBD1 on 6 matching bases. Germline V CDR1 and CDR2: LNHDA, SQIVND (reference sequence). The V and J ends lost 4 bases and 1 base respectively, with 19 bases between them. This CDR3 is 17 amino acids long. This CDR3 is CASSTFLRGKENTEAFF. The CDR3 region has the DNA TGTGCCAGTAGTACTTTCCTCAGGGGAAAGGAGAACACTGAAGCTTTCTTT.

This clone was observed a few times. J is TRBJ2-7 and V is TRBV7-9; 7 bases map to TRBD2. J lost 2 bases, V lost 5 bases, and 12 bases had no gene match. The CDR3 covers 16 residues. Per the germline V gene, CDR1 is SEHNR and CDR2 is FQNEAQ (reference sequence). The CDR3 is CASSQGRRETAYEQYF. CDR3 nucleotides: TGTGCCAGCAGCCAAGGGCGGCGGGAGACGGCCTACGAGCAGTACTTC. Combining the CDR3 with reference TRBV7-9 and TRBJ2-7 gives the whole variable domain DTGVSQNPRHKITKRGQNVTFRCDPISEHNRLYWYRQTLGQGPEFLTYFQNEAQLEKSRLLSDRFSAERPKGSFSTLEIQRTEQGDSAMYLCASSQGRRETAYEQYFGPGTRLTVT.

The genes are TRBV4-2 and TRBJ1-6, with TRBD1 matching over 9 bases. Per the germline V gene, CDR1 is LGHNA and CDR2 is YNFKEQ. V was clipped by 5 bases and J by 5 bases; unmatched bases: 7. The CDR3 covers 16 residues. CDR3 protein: CASSRDRATDNSPLHF. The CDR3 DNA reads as TGTGCCAGCAGCAGGGACAGGGCGACGGATAATTCACCCCTCCACTTT.

The CDR3 coding sequence is TGTGCCAGCAGCCGGCAGGGCGGAATGAACACTGAAGCTTTCTTT. Protein product: CASSRQGGMNTEAFF. The chain joins TRBV11-1 to TRBJ1-1; D might be TRBD1 (5 bases). The CDR3 extends over 15 amino acids. Trimming stripped 5 bases from V and 0 bases from J, with 13 bases between. The germline CDR1 and CDR2 sequences are SGHAT and FQDESV (reference sequence).

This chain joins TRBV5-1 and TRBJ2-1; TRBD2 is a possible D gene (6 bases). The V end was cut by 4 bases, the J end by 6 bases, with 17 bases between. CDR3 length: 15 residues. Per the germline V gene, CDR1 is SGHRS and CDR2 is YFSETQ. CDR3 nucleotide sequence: TGCGCCAGCAGCACCCGGGACTTCCCCCCCAATGAGCAGTTCTTC. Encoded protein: CASSTRDFPPNEQFF.

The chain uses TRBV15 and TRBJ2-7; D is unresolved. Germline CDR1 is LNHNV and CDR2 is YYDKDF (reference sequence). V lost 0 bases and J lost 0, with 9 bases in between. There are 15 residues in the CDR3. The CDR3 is CATSRDRQPSYEQYF. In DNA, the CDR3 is TGTGCCACCAGCAGAGATCGGCAACCCTCCTACGAGCAGTACTTC.

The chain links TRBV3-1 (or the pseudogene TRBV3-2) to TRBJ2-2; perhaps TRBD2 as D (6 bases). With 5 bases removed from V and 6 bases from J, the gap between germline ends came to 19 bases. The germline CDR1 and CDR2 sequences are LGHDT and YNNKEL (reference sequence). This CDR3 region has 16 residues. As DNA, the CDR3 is TGTGCCAGCAGCGCAAGGACTACAGCAAACGCCGGGGAGCTGTTTTTT. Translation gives CASSARTTANAGELFF.

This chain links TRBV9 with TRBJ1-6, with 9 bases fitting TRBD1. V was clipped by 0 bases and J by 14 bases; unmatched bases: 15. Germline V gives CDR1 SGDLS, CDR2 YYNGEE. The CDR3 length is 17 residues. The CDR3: CASSVASRGTGTIALHF. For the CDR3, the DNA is TGTGCCAGCAGCGTAGCGTCTCGAGGGACAGGGACTATAGCCCTCCACTTT.

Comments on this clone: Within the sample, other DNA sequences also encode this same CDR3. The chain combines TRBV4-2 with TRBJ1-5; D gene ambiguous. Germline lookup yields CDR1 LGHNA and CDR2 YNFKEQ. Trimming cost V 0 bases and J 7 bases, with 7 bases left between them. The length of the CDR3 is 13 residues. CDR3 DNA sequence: TGTGCCAGCAGCCAAGATCGGGGACAGCCCCAGCATTTT. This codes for CASSQDRGQPQHF.